This paragraph covers one T cell receptor beta chain sequence. Antigen specificity is unknown. Trimming at V came to 4 bases and at J to 4 bases, leaving 3 bases not matched to a gene. Germline CDR1 SGHNT, CDR2 YYREEE (reference sequence). The CDR3 consists of 13 residues. This entry is derived from a study of tumor-infiltrating lymphocytes in glioblastoma multiforme. Study-level findings and limits: RNA-based TCR sequencing may distort clone frequencies, since cells carry unequal TCR transcript numbers.

TCR beta libraries were built from RNA through three nested multiplex PCR rounds using modified ARM-PCR. TCRB-specific cDNA synthesis used around 0.5 ug of total RNA. Unique molecular identifiers were not described for the libraries. Using its own MiXCR run on the multiplex PCR reads, TCRdb lists one record per CDR3 protein. Seen here are 7,000 to 9,500 distinct CDR3 sequences, around three quarters observed once, and the top ten hold about 80%. The receptor was isolated from a male donor with glioblastoma. The rearrangement uses TRBV5-4 and TRBJ1-1, with 8 positions matching TRBD1. Sequenced: brain tumor tissue. CDR3 DNA: TGTGCCAGCAGCGAGGACAGGGCCACTGAAGCTTTCTTT. Translated: CASSEDRATEAFF.